This T cell receptor beta chain was captured in a study of tumor-infiltrating lymphocytes in primary liver carcinoma. About the study: Samples gave roughly 3.5 to 7.5 million productive TCRbeta reads, similar across tissue types. Study-wide results and caveats: Pairs of tumor regions overlapped more than tumor-adjacent and tumor-blood pairs did.

Trimming took off 4 bases at V and 7 bases at J, with 18 bases between the two ends. Germline CDR1 reads MGHRA; CDR2 reads YSYEKL. The CDR3 has 15 residues. There are many counts of this clonotype. Antigen specificity is unknown. Alongside blood RNA obtained from unsorted whole blood, germline DNA was also extracted. No patient had received treatment, and all had chronic HBV infection. Researchers reported drawing around 3.6 milliliters of peripheral blood before surgery. Starting material of around 460 ng total RNA yielded TCR beta cDNA via a constant-region primer. Each TCR beta library was derived from three nested multiplex PCR rounds that employed slightly modified ARM-PCR. The first two PCR rounds, around 10 cycles each, used TRBV1-TRBV30 forward primers and a C-beta reverse primer. TCRdb fed the multiplex PCR reads into MiXCR, producing one record per CDR3 protein. The sample contains about 300,000 distinct CDR3 sequences, approximately 65% of which appear only once.

The rearrangement joins TRBV4-1 to TRBJ2-3; TRBD1 is a possible D gene (6 bases). The sequence came from a man aged 35-49 years with primary liver carcinoma and hepatitis B virus infection. Sequenced material: peripheral blood. The CDR3 region is CASSLRGLLTNTQYF. The CDR3 nucleotides are TGCGCCAGCAGCCTCAGGGGCCTACTGACGAATACGCAGTATTTT.